Following are 12 T cell receptor beta chains from one sample sequenced in a study of regulatory T cells in long-lasting Graves disease. Both iRepertoire HTBI primers and Arm-PCR of CDR3 regions were used to build the TCR beta libraries. TCRdb analysed the multiplex PCR reads with MiXCR anew, one entry per CDR3 protein. Among approximately 230,000 distinct CDR3 sequences listed, about 18% were seen once. Time point specified: newly diagnosed GD, antithyroid drugs for less than 3 months. Researchers made the TCR library from RNA that was extracted from PBMCs. Sequencing used peripheral blood mononuclear cells (PBMCs), obtained at new diagnosis, from a patient treated with antithyroid drugs. These receptors all stem from a female donor with Graves disease.

This clonotype was observed at least ten times. The chain carries TRBV28 and TRBJ1-4; D call uncertain. Per germline, CDR1 MDHEN and CDR2 SYDVKM. The V end lost 1 base, the J end lost 10 bases, and 7 bases lay between the germline ends. This CDR3 contains 12 residues. CDR3 sequence: CASSLLVGKLFF. The CDR3 DNA follows: TGTGCCAGCAGTTTATTGGTGGGAAAACTGTTTTTT. The full variable domain, with the rest looked up from reference TRBV28 and TRBJ1-4, is DVKVTQSSRYLVKRTGEKVFLECVQDMDHENMFWYRQDPGLGLRLIYFSYDVKMKEKGDIPEGYSVSREKKERFSLILESASTNQTSMYLCASSLLVGKLFFGSGTQLSVL.

This clonotype was observed a few times. This chain joins TRBV25-1 and TRBJ1-1; D possibly corresponds to TRBD1 (6 bases). V shed 8 bases and J shed 4 bases, with 14 bases lying between them. The length of the CDR3 is 13 residues. CDR1 is MGHDK and CDR2 is SYGVNS in the germline V gene. CDR3 sequence reads: CASGRGWGTEAFF. Here the CDR3 DNA reads TGTGCCAGCGGCAGGGGTTGGGGCACTGAAGCTTTCTTT.

The rearrangement joins TRBV24-1 to TRBJ2-2, with 8 positions matching TRBD2. Germline CDR1 reads KGHDR; CDR2 reads SFDVKD. This CDR3 is built from 15 residues. The V segment lost 3 bases and the J segment 6 bases; nucleotides outside the gene matches: 5. CDR3 DNA sequence: TGTGCCACCAGTGATCTGGCGGGAGGTCCCGGGGAGCTGTTTTTT. This translates into CATSDLAGGPGELFF.

This clonotype was detected ten times or more. This chain uses TRBV28 with TRBJ2-3, with 10 bases identical to TRBD1. Per germline, CDR1 MDHEN and CDR2 SYDVKM. The CDR3 runs 14 residues. Trimming took 8 bases from V and 4 from J; bases not matched to a gene: 6. Here the CDR3 DNA reads TGTGCCAGCGCCGGGACAGGGGTTTCAGATACGCAGTATTTT. It encodes CASAGTGVSDTQYF.

This clonotype was detected ten times or more. The chain couples TRBV19 to TRBJ1-2, with D uncertain. The CDR3 length is 12 residues. Germline CDR1 LNHDA, CDR2 SQIVND (reference sequence). Between the trimmed V and J ends, which lost 3 bases and 8 bases, there was a span of 10 bases. DNA for the CDR3: TGTGCCAGTAGTATCCTTGCGGGCGGCTACACCTTC. Protein: CASSILAGGYTF. Variable domain in full (rest from reference TRBV19 and TRBJ1-2): DGGITQSPKYLFRKEGQNVTLSCEQNLNHDAMYWYRQDPGQGLRLIYYSQIVNDFQKGDIAEGYSVSREKKESFPLTVTSAQKNPTAFYLCASSILAGGYTFGSGTRLTVV.

V usage is TRBV19 and J usage is TRBJ2-3; the D is unclear. The CDR3 has 14 residues. Germline V CDR1 and CDR2: LNHDA, SQIVND (reference sequence). The V and J ends lost 1 base and 10 bases respectively, with 15 bases between them. This CDR3 is CASSIAGASLSQYF. Written as DNA, the CDR3 is TGTGCCAGTAGTATAGCCGGCGCCTCCCTGTCGCAGTATTTT.

A few counts support this clonotype. This rearrangement joins TRBV20-1 to TRBJ2-1; 12 bases fit TRBD2. V gave up 7 bases and J gave up 5 bases; unmatched junction bases: 6. This CDR3 is built from 14 residues. Germline lookup yields CDR1 DFQATT and CDR2 SNEGSKA (reference sequence). The CDR3 here is CSGGLAGGDNEQFF. The DNA of the CDR3 is TGCAGTGGAGGGCTAGCGGGAGGGGACAATGAGCAGTTCTTC.

The chain combines TRBV15 with TRBJ1-4; 11 bases fit TRBD1. The CDR3 is 17 amino acids. The germline V gene encodes CDR1 LNHNV and CDR2 YYDKDF (reference sequence). V was clipped by 2 bases and J by 7 bases; unmatched bases: 9. The CDR3 loop reads CATSRTGQGVGGEKLFF. Written as DNA, the CDR3 is TGTGCCACCAGCAGAACGGGACAGGGGGTCGGAGGTGAAAAACTGTTTTTT.

The genes are TRBV4-2 and TRBJ2-6; D is ambiguous. Germline V gene data show CDR1 as LGHNA and CDR2 as YNFKEQ. This CDR3 comprises 16 residues. The V end lost 0 bases, the J end lost 2 bases, and 8 bases lay between the germline ends. The CDR3 region is CASSQEGPAGANVLTF. The CDR3, as DNA: TGTGCCAGCAGCCAAGAAGGGCCGGCTGGGGCCAACGTCCTGACTTTC.

This clonotype occurred many times. As DNA, the CDR3 is TGTGCCTGGAGTAGCGTTAGCGGCGGGAGGGTCTACGAGCAGTACTTC. Its protein is CAWSSVSGGRVYEQYF. The chain links TRBV30 to TRBJ2-7; TRBD2 agrees at 9 bases. Germline lookup yields CDR1 GTSNPN and CDR2 SVGIG (reference sequence). V lost 2 bases and J lost 3; bases outside the gene matches: 11. CDR3 length equals 16 residues.

This clonotype has a count of ten or more. The chain joins TRBV6-2 or TRBV6-3 to TRBJ2-5, with 8 bases aligning to TRBD2. J lost 3 bases, V lost 5 bases, and 2 bases had no gene match. CDR1 is MNHEY, CDR2 SVGEGT, per germline. The CDR3 has 13 amino acids. CDR3 sequence: CASSLLAEETQYF. The CDR3 DNA sequence: TGTGCCAGCAGTCTACTAGCGGAAGAGACCCAGTACTTC.

This clonotype showed up many times. The chain uses TRBV7-3 and TRBJ2-7; D is possibly TRBD2 (5 bases). CDR1 SGHTA and CDR2 FQGTGA come from the germline V gene. The CDR3 is made up of 13 amino acids. Trimming cost V 5 bases and J 5 bases, with 13 bases left between them. For the CDR3, the DNA is TGTGCCAGCAGCCTCACGAGGGCCGACGAGCAGTACTTC. Its translation: CASSLTRADEQYF.